This T cell receptor beta chain is from a study of blood T cell repertoires in COVID-19 (dated by TCRdb to the early 2020s). Study-level background: Collaborator samples came from the United States, Italy and Spain and covered acute and convalescent phases of COVID-19. The repertoires were made available in a free public database intended to serve as a resource for research on the immune response to SARS-CoV-2. The samples were drawn from the first 160 participants of the ongoing ImmuneRACE study and from 950 to 1,500 subjects provided by 6 global collaborators. The prospective study material was composed of cDNA or gDNA derived from T cells, B-cell-depleted T cells, or PBMCs. Deeply sampled blood TCRbeta repertoires from subjects exposed to, actively infected with, or recovered from COVID-19 were included in the dataset. Sample metadata almost always included a de-identified subject ID, COVID-19 status, age in years and sex. Where available, HLA class I and class II types were obtained from metadata supplied by the sample provider rather than from assay-based typing.

Spanning cysteine to phenylalanine, the CDR3 consists of 15 amino acids. CDR3 DNA is the only sequence kept; it has 45 bases, read in frame from the first base. From a lookup of the germline V gene, CDR1 and CDR2 are SNHLY and FYNNEI. The germline V and J ends show losses of 1 base and 8 bases respectively, and no gene match explains 6 bases of the junction. Here is what the overall study found, with its caveats: The amount of clinical and demographic metadata varied by source and participant and was provided uncurated.

A word on this clone: This receptor's antigen is unknown. Per-base qualities were not stored, and no clone one base away is much larger.

Whole blood was collected in K2EDTA tubes by collaborating institutions according to the institutions' own protocols. Collaborator samples were shipped for TCRbeta analysis as frozen whole blood, isolated PBMCs, or DNA extracted from either sample type. The immunoSEQ Assay, a bias-controlled multiplex PCR, was used to amplify TCRbeta CDR3 regions from genomic DNA. The paper's data handling went like this. The number of nucleated cells in each sample was estimated from the amplification of reference gene primers within the assay. To quantify the absolute abundance of each unique TCRbeta CDR3 rearrangement, sequence reads were collapsed and filtered. For each sample, productive Simpson clonality was calculated as the square root of Simpson's diversity index over productive rearrangements. This is the immuneACCESS table as TCRdb keeps it, with only in-frame sequences that have V and J called. A part of the clones is gone; compared with another copy, unresolved V genes explain less than half, and the rest is unexplained. V and J calls and clone size are copied from that table; D and trimming were computed from the DNA. This sample lists under 200,000 clones; 88% were detected once. The leading ten clones occupy about 6.3% of the sample.

Sequencing was carried out using peripheral blood. This receptor was identified in a middle-aged man with active or convalescent COVID-19. Rearrangement joined TRBV2 to TRBJ2-1; TRBD1 lines up with 9 middle nucleotides. The sequenced DNA is TGTGCCAGCAGTGAAGTAGGACAGGGGTTGGATGAGCAGTTCTTC. This yields the protein CASSEVGQGLDEQFF.